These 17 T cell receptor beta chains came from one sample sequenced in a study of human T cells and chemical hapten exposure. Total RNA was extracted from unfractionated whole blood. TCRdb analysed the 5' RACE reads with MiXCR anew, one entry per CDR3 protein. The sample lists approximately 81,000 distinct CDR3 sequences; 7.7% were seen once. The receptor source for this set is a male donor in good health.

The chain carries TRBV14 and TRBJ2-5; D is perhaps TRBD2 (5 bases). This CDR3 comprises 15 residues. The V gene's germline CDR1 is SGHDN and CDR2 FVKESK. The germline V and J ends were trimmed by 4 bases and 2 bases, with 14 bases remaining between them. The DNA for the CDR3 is TGTGCCAGCAGCCCGGGAATTCGGTCGCAAGAGACCCAGTACTTC. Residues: CASSPGIRSQETQYF.

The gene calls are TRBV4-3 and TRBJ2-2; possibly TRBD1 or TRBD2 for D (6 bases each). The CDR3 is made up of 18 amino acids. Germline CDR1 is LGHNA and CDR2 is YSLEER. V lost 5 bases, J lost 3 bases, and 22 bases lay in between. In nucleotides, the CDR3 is TGCGCCAGCAGCGGAAGGGGGGCTAGGGGCCGGGACACCGGGGAGCTGTTTTTT. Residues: CASSGRGARGRDTGELFF.

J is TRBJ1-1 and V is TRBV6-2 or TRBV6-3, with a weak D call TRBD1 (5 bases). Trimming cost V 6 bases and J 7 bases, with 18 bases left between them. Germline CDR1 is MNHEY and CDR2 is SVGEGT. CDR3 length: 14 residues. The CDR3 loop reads CASSPEGDTGEAFF. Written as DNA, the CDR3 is TGTGCCAGCAGCCCAGAAGGGGATACAGGTGAAGCTTTCTTT.

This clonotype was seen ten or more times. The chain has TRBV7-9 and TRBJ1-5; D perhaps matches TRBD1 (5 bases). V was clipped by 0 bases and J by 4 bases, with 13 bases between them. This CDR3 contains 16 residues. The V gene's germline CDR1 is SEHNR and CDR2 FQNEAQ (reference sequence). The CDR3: CASSLAVAGGNQPQHF. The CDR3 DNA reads TGTGCCAGCAGCTTAGCGGTCGCGGGGGGGAATCAGCCCCAGCATTTT.

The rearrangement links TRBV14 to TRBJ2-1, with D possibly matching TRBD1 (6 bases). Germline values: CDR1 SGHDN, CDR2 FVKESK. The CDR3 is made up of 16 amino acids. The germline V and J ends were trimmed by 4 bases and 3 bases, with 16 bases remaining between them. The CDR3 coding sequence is TGTGCCAGCAGCCTCAGGGGATTAATGAGCTACAATGAGCAGTTCTTC. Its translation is CASSLRGLMSYNEQFF.

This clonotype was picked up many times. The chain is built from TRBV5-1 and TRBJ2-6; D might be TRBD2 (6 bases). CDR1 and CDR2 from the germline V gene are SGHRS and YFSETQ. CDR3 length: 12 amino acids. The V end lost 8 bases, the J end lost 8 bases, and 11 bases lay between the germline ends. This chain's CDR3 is CASAGTPNVLTF. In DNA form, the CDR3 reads TGCGCCAGTGCCGGGACTCCCAACGTCCTGACTTTC.

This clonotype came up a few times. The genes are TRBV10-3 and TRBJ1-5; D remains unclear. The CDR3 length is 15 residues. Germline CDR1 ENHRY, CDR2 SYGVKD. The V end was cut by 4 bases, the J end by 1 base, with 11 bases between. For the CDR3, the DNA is TGTGCCATCAGTGGGGGAGGGCGAAGCAATCAGCCCCAGCATTTT. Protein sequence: CAISGGGRSNQPQHF.

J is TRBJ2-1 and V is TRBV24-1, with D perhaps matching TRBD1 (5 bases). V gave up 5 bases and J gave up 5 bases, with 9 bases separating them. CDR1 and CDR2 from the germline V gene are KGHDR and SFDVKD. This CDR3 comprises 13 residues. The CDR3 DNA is TGTGCCACCAGTGCAGGGATCAACAATGAGCAGTTCTTC. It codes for CATSAGINNEQFF.

DNA of the CDR3: TGTGCCAGCAGTCATCGAAGTCGGTCGATTGGGCAGCCCCAGCATTTT. Amino acid sequence: CASSHRSRSIGQPQHF. The rearrangement links TRBV6-5 to TRBJ1-5; D gene unclear. The germline gives CDR1 MNHEY, CDR2 SVGAGI. With 5 bases removed from V and 7 bases from J, the gap between germline ends came to 21 bases. This CDR3 spans 16 amino acids.

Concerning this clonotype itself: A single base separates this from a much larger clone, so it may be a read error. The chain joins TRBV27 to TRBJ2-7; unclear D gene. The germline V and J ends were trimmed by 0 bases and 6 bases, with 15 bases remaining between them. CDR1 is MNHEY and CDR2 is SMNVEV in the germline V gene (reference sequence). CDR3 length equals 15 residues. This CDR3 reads CASSLSPGRNCEQYF. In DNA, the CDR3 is TGTGCCAGCAGTTTATCGCCCGGACGGAACTGCGAGCAGTACTTC.

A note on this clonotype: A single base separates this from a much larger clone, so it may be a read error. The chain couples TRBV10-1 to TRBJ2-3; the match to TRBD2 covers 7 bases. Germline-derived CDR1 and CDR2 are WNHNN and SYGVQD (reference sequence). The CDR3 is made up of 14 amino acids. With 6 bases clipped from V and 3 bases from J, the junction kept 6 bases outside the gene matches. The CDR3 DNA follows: TGCGCCAGCAGCCGCGGGAGCAGAACAGATACGCAGTATTTT. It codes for CASSRGSRTDTQYF.

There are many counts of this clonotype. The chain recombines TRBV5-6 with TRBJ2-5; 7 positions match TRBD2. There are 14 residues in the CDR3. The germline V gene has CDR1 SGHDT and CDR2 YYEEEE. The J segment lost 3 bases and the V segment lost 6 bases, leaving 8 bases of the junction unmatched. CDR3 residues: CASNLIRGEETQYF. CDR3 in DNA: TGTGCCAGCAACCTCATCCGGGGGGAAGAGACCCAGTACTTC.

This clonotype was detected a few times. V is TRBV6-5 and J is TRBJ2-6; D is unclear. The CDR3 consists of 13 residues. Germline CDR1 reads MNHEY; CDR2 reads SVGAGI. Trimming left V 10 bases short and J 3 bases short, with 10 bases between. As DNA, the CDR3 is TGTGCCACCGCTAGTGGTGGGGCCAACGTCCTGACTTTC. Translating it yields CATASGGANVLTF.

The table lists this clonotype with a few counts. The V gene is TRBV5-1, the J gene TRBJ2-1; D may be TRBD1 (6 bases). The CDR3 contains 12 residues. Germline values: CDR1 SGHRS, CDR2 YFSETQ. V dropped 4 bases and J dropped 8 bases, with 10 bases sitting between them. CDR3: CASSQGFDEQFF. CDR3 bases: TGCGCCAGCAGCCAGGGGTTTGATGAGCAGTTCTTC.

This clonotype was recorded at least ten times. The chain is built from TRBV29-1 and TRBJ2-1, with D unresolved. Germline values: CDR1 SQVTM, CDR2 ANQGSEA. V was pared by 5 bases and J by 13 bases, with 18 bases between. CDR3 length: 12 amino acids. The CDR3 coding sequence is TGCAGCGTTCAACCCCCCAAGCCGAGACAGTTCTTC. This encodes CSVQPPKPRQFF.

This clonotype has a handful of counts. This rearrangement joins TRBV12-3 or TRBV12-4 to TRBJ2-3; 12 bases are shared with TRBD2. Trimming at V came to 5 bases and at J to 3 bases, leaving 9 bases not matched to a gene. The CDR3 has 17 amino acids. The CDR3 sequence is CASSPMIGTSGTDTQYF. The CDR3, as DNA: TGTGCCAGCAGTCCGATGATCGGGACTAGCGGGACAGATACGCAGTATTTT.

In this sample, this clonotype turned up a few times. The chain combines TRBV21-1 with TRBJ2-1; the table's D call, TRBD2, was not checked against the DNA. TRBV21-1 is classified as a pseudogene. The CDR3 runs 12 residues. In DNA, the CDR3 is TGTGCCAGCAGCAAACGGGCCTGCGAGCAGTTCTTC. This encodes CASSKRACEQFF.